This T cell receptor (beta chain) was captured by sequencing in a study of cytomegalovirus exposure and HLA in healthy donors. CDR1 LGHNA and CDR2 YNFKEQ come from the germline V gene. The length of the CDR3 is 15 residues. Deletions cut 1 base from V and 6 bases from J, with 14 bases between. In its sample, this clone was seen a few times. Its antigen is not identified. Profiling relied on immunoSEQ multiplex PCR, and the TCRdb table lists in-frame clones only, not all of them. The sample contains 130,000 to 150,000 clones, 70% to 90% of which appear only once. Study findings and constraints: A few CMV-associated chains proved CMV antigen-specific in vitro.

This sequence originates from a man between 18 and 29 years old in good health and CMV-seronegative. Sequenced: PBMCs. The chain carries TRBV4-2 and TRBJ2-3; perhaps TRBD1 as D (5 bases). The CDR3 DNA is TGTGCCAGCAGCCAAGTTGCCCAGGGTAAGGATACGCAGTATTTT. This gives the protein CASSQVAQGKDTQYF.